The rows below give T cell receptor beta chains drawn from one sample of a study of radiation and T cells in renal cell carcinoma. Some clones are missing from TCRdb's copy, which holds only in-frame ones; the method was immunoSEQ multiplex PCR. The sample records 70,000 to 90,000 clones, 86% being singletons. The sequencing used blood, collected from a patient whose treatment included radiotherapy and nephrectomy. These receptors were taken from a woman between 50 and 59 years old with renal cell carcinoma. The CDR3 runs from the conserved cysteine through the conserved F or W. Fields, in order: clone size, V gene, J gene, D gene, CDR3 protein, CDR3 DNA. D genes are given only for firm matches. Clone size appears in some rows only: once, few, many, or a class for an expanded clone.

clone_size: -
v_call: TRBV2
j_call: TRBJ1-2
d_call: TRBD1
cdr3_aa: CASSVRQGESGYTF
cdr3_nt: TGTGCCAGCAGTGTACGACAGGGTGAGAGTGGCTACACCTTC

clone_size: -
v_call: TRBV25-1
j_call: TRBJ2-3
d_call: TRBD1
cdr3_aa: CASSLDRVADTQYF
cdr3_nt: TGTGCCAGCAGTTTGGACAGGGTGGCAGATACGCAGTATTTT

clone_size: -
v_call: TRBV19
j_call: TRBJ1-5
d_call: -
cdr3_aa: CASDRRAESNQPQHF
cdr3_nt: TGTGCCAGTGACCGGCGGGCAGAGAGCAATCAGCCCCAGCATTTT

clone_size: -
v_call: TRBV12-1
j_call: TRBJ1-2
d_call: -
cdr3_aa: CASSPGSWSGNYGYTF
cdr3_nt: TGTGCCAGCAGCCCCGGGAGCTGGTCTGGGAACTATGGCTACACCTTC

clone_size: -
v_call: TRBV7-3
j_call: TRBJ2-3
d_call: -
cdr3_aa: CASSSSGFDTDTQYF
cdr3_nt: TGTGCCAGCAGCTCAAGCGGGTTCGACACAGATACGCAGTATTTT

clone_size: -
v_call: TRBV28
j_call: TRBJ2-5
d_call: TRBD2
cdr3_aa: CASSAGGPGQETQYF
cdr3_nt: TGTGCCAGCAGTGCGGGGGGGCCGGGACAAGAGACCCAGTACTTC

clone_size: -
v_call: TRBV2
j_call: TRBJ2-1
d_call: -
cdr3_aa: CASVRDASSYNEQFF
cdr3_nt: TGTGCCAGCGTCCGGGACGCGAGCTCCTACAATGAGCAGTTCTTC

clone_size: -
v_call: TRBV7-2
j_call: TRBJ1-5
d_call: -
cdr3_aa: CASSRRTQDQPQHF
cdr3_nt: TGTGCCAGCAGCCGTCGGACACAAGATCAGCCCCAGCATTTT

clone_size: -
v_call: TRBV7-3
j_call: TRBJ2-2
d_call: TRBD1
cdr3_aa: CASSFTGQGAERDLNTGELFF
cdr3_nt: TGTGCCAGCAGCTTCACGGGACAGGGGGCGGAGCGGGACCTTAACACCGGGGAGCTGTTTTTT

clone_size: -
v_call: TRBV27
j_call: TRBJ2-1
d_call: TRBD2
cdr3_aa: CASSLSSGSSYNEQFF
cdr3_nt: TGTGCCAGCAGTTTATCGAGCGGGAGCTCCTACAATGAGCAGTTCTTC

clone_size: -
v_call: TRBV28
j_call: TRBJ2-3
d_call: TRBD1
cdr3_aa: CASNPSGQGPDTQYF
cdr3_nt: TGTGCCAGCAACCCCTCGGGACAGGGACCAGATACGCAGTATTTT

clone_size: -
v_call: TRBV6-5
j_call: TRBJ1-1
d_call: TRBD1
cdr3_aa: CASSKQGVDTEAFF
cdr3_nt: TGTGCCAGCAGTAAACAGGGGGTGGACACTGAAGCTTTCTTT

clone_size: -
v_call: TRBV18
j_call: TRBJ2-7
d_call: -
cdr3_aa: CASSPSGVSYEQYF
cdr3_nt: TGTGCCAGCTCTCCCTCGGGGGTCTCCTACGAGCAGTACTTC

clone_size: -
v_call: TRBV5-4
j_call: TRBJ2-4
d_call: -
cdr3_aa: CASTQTGPAKNIQYF
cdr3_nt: TGTGCCAGCACGCAAACAGGGCCAGCCAAAAACATTCAGTACTTC

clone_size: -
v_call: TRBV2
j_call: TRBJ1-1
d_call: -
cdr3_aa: CASSVSNTEAFF
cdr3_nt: TGTGCCAGCAGTGTAAGTAACACTGAAGCTTTCTTT

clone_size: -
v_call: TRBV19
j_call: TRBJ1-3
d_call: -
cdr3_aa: CASSTLGGPGNTIYF
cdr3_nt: TGTGCCAGTAGTACTCTCGGGGGGCCTGGAAACACCATATATTTT

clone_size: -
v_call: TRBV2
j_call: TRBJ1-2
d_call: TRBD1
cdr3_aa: CASTRDRGDYGYTF
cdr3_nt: TGTGCCAGCACCCGAGACAGGGGCGACTATGGCTACACCTTC

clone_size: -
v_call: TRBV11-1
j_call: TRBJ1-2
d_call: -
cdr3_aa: CASTGPYGYTF
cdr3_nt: TGTGCCAGTACGGGGCCGTACGGCTACACCTTC

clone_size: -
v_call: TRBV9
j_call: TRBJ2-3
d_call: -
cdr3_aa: CASSVGPDTDTQYF
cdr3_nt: TGTGCCAGCAGCGTAGGGCCTGACACAGATACGCAGTATTTT

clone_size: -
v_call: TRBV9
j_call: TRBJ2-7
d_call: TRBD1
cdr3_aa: CASSDGQGGYEQYF
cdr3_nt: TGTGCCAGCAGTGACGGACAGGGGGGTTACGAGCAGTACTTC

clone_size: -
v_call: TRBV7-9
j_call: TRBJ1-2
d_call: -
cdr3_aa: CASSLMGTYGYTF
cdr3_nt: TGTGCCAGCAGCTTAATGGGGACCTATGGCTACACCTTC

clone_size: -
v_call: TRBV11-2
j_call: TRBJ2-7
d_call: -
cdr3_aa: CASSLLWTVDGEQYF
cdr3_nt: TGTGCCAGCAGCTTATTATGGACCGTTGATGGGGAGCAGTACTTC

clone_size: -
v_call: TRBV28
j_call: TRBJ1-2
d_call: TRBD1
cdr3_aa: CASSLPGGLTYGYTF
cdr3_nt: TGTGCCAGCAGTCTTCCAGGGGGTCTTACCTATGGCTACACCTTC

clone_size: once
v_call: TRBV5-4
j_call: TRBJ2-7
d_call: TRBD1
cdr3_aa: CASSLGQGDEYEQYF
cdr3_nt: TGTGCCAGCAGCTTAGGACAGGGGGACGAGTATGAGCAGTACTTC

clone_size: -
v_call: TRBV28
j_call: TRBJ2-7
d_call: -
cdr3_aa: CASSFGQGSMHF
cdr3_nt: -

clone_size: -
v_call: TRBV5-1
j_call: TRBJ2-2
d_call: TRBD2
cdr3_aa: CASSPTGLVGYGELFF
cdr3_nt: TGCGCCAGCAGCCCCACGGGACTAGTGGGATACGGGGAGCTGTTTTTT

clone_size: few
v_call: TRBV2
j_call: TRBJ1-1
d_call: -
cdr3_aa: CASRVNTEAFF
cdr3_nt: TGTGCCAGCAGAGTGAACACTGAAGCTTTCTTT

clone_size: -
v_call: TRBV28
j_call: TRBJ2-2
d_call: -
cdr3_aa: CASSQLERSNGELFF
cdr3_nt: TGTGCCAGCAGCCAACTGGAACGTTCTAACGGGGAGCTGTTTTTT

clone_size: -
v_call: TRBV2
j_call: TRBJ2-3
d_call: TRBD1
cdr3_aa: CASRTGLVDTQYF
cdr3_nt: TGTGCCAGCAGGACAGGGTTGGTCGATACGCAGTATTTT

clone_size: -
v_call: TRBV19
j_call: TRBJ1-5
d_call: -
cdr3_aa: CASSTLKGPQHF
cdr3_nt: TGTGCCAGTAGTACGTTAAAGGGTCCCCAGCATTTT

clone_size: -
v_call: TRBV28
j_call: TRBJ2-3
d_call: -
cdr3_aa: CASSWGDTFTDTQYF
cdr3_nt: TGTGCCAGCAGTTGGGGGGACACCTTCACAGATACGCAGTATTTT

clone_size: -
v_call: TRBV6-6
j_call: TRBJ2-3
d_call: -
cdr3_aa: CASSYVTGSTDTQYF
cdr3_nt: TGTGCCAGCAGTTACGTCACAGGAAGCACAGATACGCAGTATTTT

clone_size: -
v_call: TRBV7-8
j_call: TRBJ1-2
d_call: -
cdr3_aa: CASSLVGVSLYGYTF
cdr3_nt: TGTGCCAGCAGCTTAGTCGGGGTCTCCCTCTATGGCTACACCTTC

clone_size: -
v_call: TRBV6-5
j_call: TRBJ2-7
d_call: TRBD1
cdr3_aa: CASRLGQGPSYEQYF
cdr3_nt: TGTGCCAGCAGACTTGGACAGGGGCCCTCCTACGAGCAGTACTTC

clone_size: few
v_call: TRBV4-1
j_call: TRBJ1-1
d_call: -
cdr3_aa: CASSQGVGLNTEAFF
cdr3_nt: TGCGCCAGCAGCCAAGGGGTAGGGCTGAACACTGAAGCTTTCTTT

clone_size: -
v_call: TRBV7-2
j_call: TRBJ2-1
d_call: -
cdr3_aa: CASSLTDRSSYNEQFF
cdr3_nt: TGTGCCAGCAGTTTGACAGACCGGTCCTCCTACAATGAGCAGTTCTTC

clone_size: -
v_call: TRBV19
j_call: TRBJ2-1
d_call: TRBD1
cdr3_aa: CASSVKQGARVF
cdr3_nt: TGTGCCAGTAGTGTAAAACAGGGGGCGAGGGTCTTC

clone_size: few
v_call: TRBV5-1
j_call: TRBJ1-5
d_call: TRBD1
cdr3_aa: CASSSGTDSSNQPQHF
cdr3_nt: TGCGCCAGCAGCTCCGGGACAGATAGTAGCAATCAGCCCCAGCATTTT

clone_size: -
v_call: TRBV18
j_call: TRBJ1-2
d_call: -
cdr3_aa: CASSPSTDYGYTF
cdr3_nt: TGTGCCAGCTCACCAAGCACGGACTATGGCTACACCTTC

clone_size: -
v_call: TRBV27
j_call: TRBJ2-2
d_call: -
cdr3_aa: CASSLQVTGELFF
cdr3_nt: TGTGCCAGCAGTTTACAGGTCACCGGGGAGCTGTTTTTT

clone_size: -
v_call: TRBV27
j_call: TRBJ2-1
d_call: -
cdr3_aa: CASSAGHRGDDEQFF
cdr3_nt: TGTGCCAGCAGTGCGGGACACCGAGGGGACGATGAGCAGTTCTTC

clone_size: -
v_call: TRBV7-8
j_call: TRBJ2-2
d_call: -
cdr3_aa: CASSTPLRGSTGELFF
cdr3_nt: TGTGCCAGCAGCACACCCTTACGGGGATCCACCGGGGAGCTGTTTTTT

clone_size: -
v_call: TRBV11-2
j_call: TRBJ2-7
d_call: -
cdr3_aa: CASSLESFSYEQYF
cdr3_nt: TGTGCCAGCAGCTTAGAATCTTTCTCCTACGAGCAGTACTTC

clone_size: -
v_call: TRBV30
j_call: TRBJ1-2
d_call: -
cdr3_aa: CAWSKGLDYTF
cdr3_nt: TGTGCCTGGAGTAAGGGACTGGACTACACCTTC

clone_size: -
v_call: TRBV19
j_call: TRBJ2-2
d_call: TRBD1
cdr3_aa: CASSEGQGTGELFF
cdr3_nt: TGTGCCAGTAGCGAGGGACAGGGCACCGGGGAGCTGTTTTTT

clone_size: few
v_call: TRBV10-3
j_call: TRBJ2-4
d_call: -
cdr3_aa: CAISAPVAEGNIQYF
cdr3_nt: TGTGCCATCAGCGCGCCGGTGGCGGAGGGAAACATTCAGTACTTC

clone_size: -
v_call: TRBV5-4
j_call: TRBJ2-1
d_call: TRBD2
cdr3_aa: CASRGLARDEQFF
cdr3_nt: TGTGCCAGCAGGGGACTAGCGAGGGATGAGCAGTTCTTC